This record concerns one T cell receptor (beta chain) sequence. This table comes from immunoSEQ multiplex PCR, and its TCRdb copy is limited to in-frame clones, with some not included. The sample consists of 100,000 to 130,000 clones, 71% of them appearing once. The data were obtained in a study of blood T cell repertoires in COVID-19. Across the study: T cells, B-cell-depleted T cells, or PBMCs provided the cDNA or gDNA that served as material.

CDR3 length: 16 residues. CDR1 is KGHDR, CDR2 SFDVKD, per germline. The ends lost 4 bases at V and 3 bases at J; junction bases unmatched: 7. The rearrangement links TRBV24-1 to TRBJ1-5, with 8 bases identical to TRBD1. This clonotype was obtained from a woman aged 40-49 years with acute or convalescent COVID-19. Sequenced: peripheral blood. CDR3 in amino acids: CATSDHGQGINQPQHF. CDR3 in DNA: TGTGCCACCAGTGACCATGGACAGGGAATCAATCAGCCCCAGCATTTT.